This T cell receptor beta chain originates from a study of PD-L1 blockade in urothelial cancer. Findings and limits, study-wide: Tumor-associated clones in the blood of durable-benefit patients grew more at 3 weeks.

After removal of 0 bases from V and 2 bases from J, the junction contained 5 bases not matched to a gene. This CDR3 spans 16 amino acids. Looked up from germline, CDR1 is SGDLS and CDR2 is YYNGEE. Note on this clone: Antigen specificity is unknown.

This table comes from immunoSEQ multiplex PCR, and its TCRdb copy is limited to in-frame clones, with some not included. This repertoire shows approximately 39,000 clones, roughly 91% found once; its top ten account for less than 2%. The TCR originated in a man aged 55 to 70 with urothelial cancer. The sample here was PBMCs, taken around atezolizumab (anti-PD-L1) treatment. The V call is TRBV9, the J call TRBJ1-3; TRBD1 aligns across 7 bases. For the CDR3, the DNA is TGTGCCAGCAGCGTAGAGGTAACAGGGGCTGGAAACACCATATATTTT. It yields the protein CASSVEVTGAGNTIYF.